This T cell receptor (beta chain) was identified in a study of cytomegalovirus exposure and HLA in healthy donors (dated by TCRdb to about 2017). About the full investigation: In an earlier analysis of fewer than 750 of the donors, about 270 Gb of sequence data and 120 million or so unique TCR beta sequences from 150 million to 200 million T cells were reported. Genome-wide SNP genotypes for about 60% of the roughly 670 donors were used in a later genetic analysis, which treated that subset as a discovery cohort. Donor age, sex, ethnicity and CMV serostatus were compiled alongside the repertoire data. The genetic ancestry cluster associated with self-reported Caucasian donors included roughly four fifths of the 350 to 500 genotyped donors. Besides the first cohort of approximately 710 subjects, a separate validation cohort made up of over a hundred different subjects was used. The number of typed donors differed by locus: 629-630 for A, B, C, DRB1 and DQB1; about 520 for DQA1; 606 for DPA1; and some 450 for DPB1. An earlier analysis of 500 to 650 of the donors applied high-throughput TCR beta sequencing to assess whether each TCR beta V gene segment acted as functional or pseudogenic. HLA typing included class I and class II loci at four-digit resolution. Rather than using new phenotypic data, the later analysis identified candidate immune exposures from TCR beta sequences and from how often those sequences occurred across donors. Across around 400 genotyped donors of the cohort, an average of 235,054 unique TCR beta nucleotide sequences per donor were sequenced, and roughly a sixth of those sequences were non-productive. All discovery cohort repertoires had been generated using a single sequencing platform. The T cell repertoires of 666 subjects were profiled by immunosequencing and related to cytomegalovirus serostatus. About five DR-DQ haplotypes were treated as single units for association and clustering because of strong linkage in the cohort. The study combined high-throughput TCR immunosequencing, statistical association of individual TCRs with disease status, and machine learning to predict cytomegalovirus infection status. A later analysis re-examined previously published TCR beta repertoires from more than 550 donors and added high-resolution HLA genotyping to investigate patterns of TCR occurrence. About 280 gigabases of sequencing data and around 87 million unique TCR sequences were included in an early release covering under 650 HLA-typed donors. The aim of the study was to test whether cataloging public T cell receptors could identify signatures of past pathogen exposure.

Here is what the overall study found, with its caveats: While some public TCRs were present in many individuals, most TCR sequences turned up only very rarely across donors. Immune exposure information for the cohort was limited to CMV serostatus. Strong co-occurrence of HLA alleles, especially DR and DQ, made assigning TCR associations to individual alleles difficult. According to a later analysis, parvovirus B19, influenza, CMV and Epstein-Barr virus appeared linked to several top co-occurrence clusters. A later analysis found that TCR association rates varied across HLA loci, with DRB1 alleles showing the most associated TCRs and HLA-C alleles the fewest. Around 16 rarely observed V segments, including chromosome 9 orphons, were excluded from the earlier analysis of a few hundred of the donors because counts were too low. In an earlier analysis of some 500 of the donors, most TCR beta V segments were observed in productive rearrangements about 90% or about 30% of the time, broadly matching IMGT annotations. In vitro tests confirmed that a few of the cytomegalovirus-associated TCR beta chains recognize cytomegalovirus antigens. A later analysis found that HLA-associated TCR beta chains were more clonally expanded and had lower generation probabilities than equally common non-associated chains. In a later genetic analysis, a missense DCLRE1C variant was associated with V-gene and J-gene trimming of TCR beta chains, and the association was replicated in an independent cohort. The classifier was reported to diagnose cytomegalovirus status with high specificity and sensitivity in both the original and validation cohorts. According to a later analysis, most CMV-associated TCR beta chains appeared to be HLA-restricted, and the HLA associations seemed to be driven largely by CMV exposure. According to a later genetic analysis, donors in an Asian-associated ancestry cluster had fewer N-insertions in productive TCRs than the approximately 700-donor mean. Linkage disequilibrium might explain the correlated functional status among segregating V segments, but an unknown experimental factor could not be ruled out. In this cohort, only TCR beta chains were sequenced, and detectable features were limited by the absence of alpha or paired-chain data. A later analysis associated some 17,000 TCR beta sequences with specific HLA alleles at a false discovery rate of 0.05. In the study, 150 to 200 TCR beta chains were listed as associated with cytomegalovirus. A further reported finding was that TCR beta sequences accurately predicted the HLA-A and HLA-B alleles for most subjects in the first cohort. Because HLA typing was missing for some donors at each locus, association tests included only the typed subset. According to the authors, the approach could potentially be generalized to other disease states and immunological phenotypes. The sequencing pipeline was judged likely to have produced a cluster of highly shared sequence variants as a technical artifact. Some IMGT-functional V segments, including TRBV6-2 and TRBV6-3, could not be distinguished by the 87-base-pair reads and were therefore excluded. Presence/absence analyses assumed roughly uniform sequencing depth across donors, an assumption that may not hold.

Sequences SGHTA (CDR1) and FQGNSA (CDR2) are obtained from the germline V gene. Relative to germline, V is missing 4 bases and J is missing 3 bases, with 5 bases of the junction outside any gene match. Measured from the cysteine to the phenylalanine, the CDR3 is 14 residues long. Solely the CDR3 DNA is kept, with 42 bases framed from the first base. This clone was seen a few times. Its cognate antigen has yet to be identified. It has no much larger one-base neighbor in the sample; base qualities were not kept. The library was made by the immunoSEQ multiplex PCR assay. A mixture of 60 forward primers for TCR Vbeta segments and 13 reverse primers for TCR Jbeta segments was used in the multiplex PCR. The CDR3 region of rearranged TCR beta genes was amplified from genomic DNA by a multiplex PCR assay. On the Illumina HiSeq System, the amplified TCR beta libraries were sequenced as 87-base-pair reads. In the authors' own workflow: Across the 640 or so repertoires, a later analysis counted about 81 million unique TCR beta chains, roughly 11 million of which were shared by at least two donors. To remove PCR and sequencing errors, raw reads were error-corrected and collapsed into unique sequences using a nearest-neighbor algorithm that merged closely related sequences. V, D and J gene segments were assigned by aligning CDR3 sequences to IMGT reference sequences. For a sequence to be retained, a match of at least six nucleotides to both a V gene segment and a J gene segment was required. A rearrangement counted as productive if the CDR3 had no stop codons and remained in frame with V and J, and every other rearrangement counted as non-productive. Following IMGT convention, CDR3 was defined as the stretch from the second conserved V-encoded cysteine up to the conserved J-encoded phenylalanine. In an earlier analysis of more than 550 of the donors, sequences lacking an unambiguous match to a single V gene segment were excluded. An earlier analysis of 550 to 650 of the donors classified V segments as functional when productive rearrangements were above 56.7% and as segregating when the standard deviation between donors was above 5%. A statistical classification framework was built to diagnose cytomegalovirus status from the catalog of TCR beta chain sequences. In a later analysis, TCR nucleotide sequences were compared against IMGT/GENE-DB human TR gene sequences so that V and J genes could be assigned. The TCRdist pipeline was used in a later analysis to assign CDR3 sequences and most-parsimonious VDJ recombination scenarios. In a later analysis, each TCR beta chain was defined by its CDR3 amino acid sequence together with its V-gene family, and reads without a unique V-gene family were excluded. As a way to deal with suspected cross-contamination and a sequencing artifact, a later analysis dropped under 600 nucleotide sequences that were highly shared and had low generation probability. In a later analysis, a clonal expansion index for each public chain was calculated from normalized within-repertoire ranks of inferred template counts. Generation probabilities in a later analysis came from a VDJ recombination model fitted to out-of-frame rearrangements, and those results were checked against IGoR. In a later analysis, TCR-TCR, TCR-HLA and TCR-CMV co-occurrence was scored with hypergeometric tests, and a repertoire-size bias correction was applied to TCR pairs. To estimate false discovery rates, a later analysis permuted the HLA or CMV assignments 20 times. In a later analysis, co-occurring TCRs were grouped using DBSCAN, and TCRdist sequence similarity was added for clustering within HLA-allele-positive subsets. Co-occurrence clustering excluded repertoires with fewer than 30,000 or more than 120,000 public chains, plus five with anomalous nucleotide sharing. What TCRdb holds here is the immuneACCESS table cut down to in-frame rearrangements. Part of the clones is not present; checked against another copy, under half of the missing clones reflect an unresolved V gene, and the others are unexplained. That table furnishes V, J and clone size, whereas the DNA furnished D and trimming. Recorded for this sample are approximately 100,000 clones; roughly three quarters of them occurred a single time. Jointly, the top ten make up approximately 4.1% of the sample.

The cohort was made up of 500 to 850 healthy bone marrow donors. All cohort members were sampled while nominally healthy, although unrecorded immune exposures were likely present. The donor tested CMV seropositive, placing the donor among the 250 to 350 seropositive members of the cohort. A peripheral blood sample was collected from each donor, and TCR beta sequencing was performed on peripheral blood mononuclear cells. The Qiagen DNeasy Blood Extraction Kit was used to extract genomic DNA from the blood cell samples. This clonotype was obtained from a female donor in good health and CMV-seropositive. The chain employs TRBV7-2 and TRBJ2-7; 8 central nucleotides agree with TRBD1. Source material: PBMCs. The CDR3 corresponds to CASSYYRGNYEQYF. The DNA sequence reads TGTGCCAGCAGCTATTACAGGGGGAACTACGAGCAGTACTTC.